Shown below are 18 T cell receptor beta chains from a single sample sequenced in a study of early T cells in non-severe SARS-CoV-2 infection. Via MiXCR, TCRdb re-called the 5' RACE reads, giving one row per CDR3 protein. The data show tens of thousands of distinct CDR3 sequences, around 15% seen once. Sequenced material: whole blood. The origin of the receptors is an adult who was a healthcare worker with PCR-confirmed SARS-CoV-2 infection or an uninfected control (not recorded which).

CDR3 loop: CASSGTGRLYEKLFF. The CDR3 DNA follows: TGTGCCAGCAGTGGAACAGGGCGCCTCTATGAAAAACTGTTTTTT. V usage is TRBV2 and J usage is TRBJ1-4; D may be TRBD1 (6 bases). Germline V gene sequence: CDR1 SNHLY, CDR2 FYNNEI. V was shortened by 4 bases and J by 6 bases, with 15 bases between the two germline ends. The CDR3 has 15 amino acids.

Only a few counts were recorded for this clonotype. The V gene is TRBV2, the J gene TRBJ2-2; 12 bases match TRBD2. Germline V CDR1 and CDR2: SNHLY, FYNNEI. Germline trimming cut 6 bases from V and 6 bases from J; bases unmatched to any gene: 5. The CDR3 covers 15 residues. This CDR3 reads CASRRLAGVPGELFF. In DNA, the CDR3 is TGTGCCAGCAGACGACTAGCGGGAGTACCCGGGGAGCTGTTTTTT.

This clonotype has a handful of counts. V is TRBV12-5 and J is TRBJ1-4; possibly TRBD1 for D (5 bases). CDR1 and CDR2 (germline): LGHNT, FRNRAP. V was cut by 7 bases and J by 10 bases, with 13 bases left in between. The CDR3 is made up of 12 amino acids. CDR3 bases: TGTGCTAGTGCCCACGGGGGTGGAAAACTGTTTTTT. This translates into CASAHGGGKLFF.

This clonotype was seen repeatedly, ten times or more. The chain employs TRBV20-1 and TRBJ2-7; TRBD1 matches at 7 bases. This CDR3 spans 15 amino acids. V gave up 2 bases and J gave up 7 bases; unmatched junction bases: 14. CDR1 and CDR2 from the germline V gene are DFQATT and SNEGSKA (reference sequence). The CDR3 bases are TGCAGTGCTAGAAAAGCTTGGACAGGATCCGGGGAGCAGTACTTC. Protein sequence: CSARKAWTGSGEQYF.

This clonotype has a count of ten or more. This chain connects TRBV10-1 to TRBJ2-5; D gene uncertain. V lost 5 bases and J 2 bases, leaving 9 bases between the germline ends. The germline V gene has CDR1 WNHNN and CDR2 SYGVQD (reference sequence). This CDR3 is 13 amino acids long. CDR3 amino acids: CASSSVPQETQYF. The DNA of the CDR3 is TGCGCCAGCAGTTCGGTTCCGCAAGAGACCCAGTACTTC.

CDR3 in DNA: TGTGCCAGCAGCTTAGAAACTAGCGGGTCTCTCCAGACCCAGTACTTC. Its protein is CASSLETSGSLQTQYF. The chain links TRBV11-2 to TRBJ2-5; 9 bases fit TRBD2. J was trimmed by 6 bases and V by 0 bases; bases with no gene match: 8. Germline V gives CDR1 SGHAT, CDR2 FQNNGV. This CDR3 region has 16 residues.

This clonotype turned up a few times. V and J are TRBV7-8 and TRBJ2-1; 10 bases are a match to TRBD2. This CDR3 has 17 amino acids. With 5 bases clipped from V and 7 bases from J, the junction kept 14 bases outside the gene matches. In germline, CDR1 is SGHVS, CDR2 FQNEAQ. CDR3 protein: CASSPSPASGGPNEQFF. The CDR3 DNA is TGTGCCAGCAGCCCCTCCCCGGCTAGCGGGGGTCCGAATGAGCAGTTCTTC.

The CDR3 DNA is TGTGCCAGCAGCTTATTACAGGCCCAAGAGACCCAGTACTTC. Translated, it gives CASSLLQAQETQYF. The J gene is TRBJ2-5, the V gene TRBV11-2, with D possibly being TRBD1 (5 bases). V was clipped by 2 bases and J by 1 base, with 8 bases between them. The V gene's germline CDR1 is SGHAT and CDR2 FQNNGV. The CDR3 consists of 14 residues.

This rearrangement joins TRBV28 to TRBJ2-2, with 9 bases fitting TRBD1. V was clipped by 5 bases and J by 0 bases; unmatched bases: 16. This CDR3 region has 20 residues. Germline V gives CDR1 MDHEN, CDR2 SYDVKM. The CDR3 reads CASSAIRWDRETSNTGELFF. The DNA of the CDR3 is TGTGCCAGCAGTGCCATAAGGTGGGACAGGGAAACTTCGAACACCGGGGAGCTGTTTTTT.

Notes on this clonotype: A much larger clone lies one base from this, so it may be a read error. The conserved closing phenylalanine or tryptophan is absent in this CDR3, likely reflecting a read error. This chain connects TRBV7-8 to TRBJ2-2; TRBD1 is a possible D gene (5 bases). Trimming pared 6 bases from V and 1 base from J, leaving 27 bases between. The CDR3 runs to 20 residues. CDR1 and CDR2 from the germline V gene are SGHVS and FQNEAQ. CDR3 in DNA: TGTGCCAGCAGGCTAGACAGCCTGGGCCCACCTCCAATGAACACCGGGGAGCTGTTTATT. It encodes CASRLDSLGPPPMNTGELFI.

This clonotype was detected ten times or more. The rearrangement uses TRBV6-2 or TRBV6-3 and TRBJ2-7; a weak D match, TRBD1 (6 bases). With 6 bases removed from V and 6 bases from J, the gap between germline ends came to 15 bases. The CDR3 runs 13 residues. Germline CDR1 MNHEY, CDR2 SVGEGT. The CDR3 sequence: CASSRLPGVEQYF. CDR3 nucleotides: TGTGCCAGCAGCCGCCTGCCAGGGGTCGAGCAGTACTTC.

This clonotype was picked up many times. The V gene is TRBV14, the J gene TRBJ2-1; a weak D match, TRBD2 (5 bases). Between the trimmed V and J ends, which lost 4 bases and 7 bases, there was a span of 14 bases. The CDR3 runs to 14 residues. The V gene's germline CDR1 is SGHDN and CDR2 FVKESK. This CDR3 reads CASSLTGVWNEQFF. The DNA of the CDR3 is TGTGCCAGCAGCCTCACCGGGGTTTGGAATGAGCAGTTCTTC.

The CDR3, as DNA: TGTGCCAGCTCACCGGTCGAGGGGATAGCTGAAAAACTGTTTTTT. As protein: CASSPVEGIAEKLFF. V gene TRBV18 combines with J gene TRBJ1-4, with D tentatively TRBD1 (5 bases). With 3 bases removed from V and 7 bases from J, the gap between germline ends came to 15 bases. The CDR3 covers 15 residues. The germline V gene has CDR1 KGHSH and CDR2 LQKENI.

This chain connects TRBV23-1 to TRBJ2-1, with D possibly being TRBD1 or TRBD2 (5 bases each). TRBV23-1 is placed among ORFs of uncertain function. V lost 4 bases and J 5 bases, leaving 12 bases between the germline ends. The CDR3 has 14 residues. The CDR3 sequence: CASSRSGTDNEQFF. The CDR3 bases are TGCGCCAGCAGTCGCTCAGGGACGGACAATGAGCAGTTCTTC.

This clonotype has only a few counts. V gene TRBV6-4 combines with J gene TRBJ2-2, with 7 bases fitting TRBD1. Germline CDR1 and CDR2: MRHNA and SNTAGT. V trimming: 3 bases; J trimming: 9 bases; junction bases outside the gene matches: 10. The CDR3 totals 15 residues. CDR3 nucleotide sequence: TGTGCCAGCAGTGAGTCCTCGACAGGGTTCCGGGAGCTGTTTTTT. Its protein is CASSESSTGFRELFF.

The table lists this clonotype with a few counts. The chain combines TRBV29-1 with TRBJ1-1, with TRBD1 identical over 9 bases. The V gene's germline CDR1 is SQVTM and CDR2 ANQGSEA. This CDR3 comprises 14 residues. Trimming took 7 bases from V and 5 from J; bases not matched to a gene: 11. The DNA for the CDR3 is TGCAGCGGTAGTGGGACAGGGCGGTCTACTGAAGCTTTCTTT. Its translation is CSGSGTGRSTEAFF.

This clonotype has a count of ten or more. The V and J genes are TRBV7-8 and TRBJ2-1, with TRBD1 identical over 9 bases. Germline CDR1 reads SGHVS; CDR2 reads FQNEAQ. CDR3 length equals 15 residues. Trimming cost V 6 bases and J 8 bases; bases outside gene matches: 11. The CDR3 reads CASSRRGDRVDEQFF. For the CDR3, the DNA is TGTGCCAGCAGTCGCCGGGGGGACAGGGTCGATGAGCAGTTCTTC.

The table lists this clonotype with a few counts. The V and J genes are TRBV10-3 and TRBJ2-1, with unresolved D. The germline V gene has CDR1 ENHRY and CDR2 SYGVKD. The CDR3 runs 11 residues. The V and J ends lost 3 bases and 7 bases respectively, with 4 bases between them. CDR3 amino acids: CAISEGNEQFF. The CDR3 DNA reads as TGTGCCATCAGTGAAGGTAATGAGCAGTTCTTC.